This TCR beta chain is from a study of T cells in Graves' hyperthyroidism and ophthalmopathy. Overall study results and limits: Among thyroid clonotypes expanded above 0.001, most also appeared in blood.

This CDR3 has 16 amino acids. CDR1 is MDHEN, CDR2 SYDVKM, per germline. A remark on this clonotype: Its matching antigen is unknown. A single base separates this from a much larger clone, so it may be a read error.

Hyperthyroidism of Graves' type that showed no ophthalmopathy progression within 18 months was stable. TCR beta CDR3 region amplification was performed from RNA transcripts. A first-round RT-PCR of the TCR CDR3 used the HTBI primer set. TCRdb itself ran the multiplex PCR reads through MiXCR, one entry per CDR3 protein. This table has 350,000 to 450,000 distinct CDR3 sequences, roughly 14% appearing once. This TCR derives from a woman aged 55-70 years with Graves' hyperthyroidism. Sequenced material: blood. This sequence joins TRBV28 and TRBJ1-3, with 7 bases aligning to TRBD1. CDR3 protein: CASSSPSSRGGNTTYF. Written as DNA, the CDR3 is TGTGCCAGCAGTTCCCCCTCCAGCAGGGGGGGAAACACCACATATTTT.